This paragraph covers one T cell receptor (beta chain) sequence. The data were taken from a study of blood T cell repertoires in COVID-19. Study at large: The study drew acute and convalescent COVID-19 samples from the United States, Italy and Spain. The cDNA or gDNA used as material had been derived from T cells, B-cell-depleted T cells, or PBMCs.

Germline CDR1 is SGHTA and CDR2 is FQGNSA. This CDR3 is built from 15 residues. V was cut by 2 bases and J by 1 base, with 11 bases left in between. Original processing notes: Using reference gene primer amplification, nucleated cell counts were estimated. The assay was immunoSEQ multiplex PCR, and TCRdb's table has in-frame clones only and misses some. The DNA gave D and trimming, while V, J and clone size come from that table. The sample carries over 150,000 clones, about 86% recorded once. This receptor was taken from a man over 45 with active or convalescent COVID-19. Material for sequencing was peripheral blood. The chain employs TRBV7-2 and TRBJ1-1; unclear D gene. For the CDR3, the DNA is TGTGCCAGCAGCTTAACCCTCAGGCAGAACACTGAAGCTTTCTTT. Amino acids: CASSLTLRQNTEAFF.